Shown below are 30 T cell receptor beta chains from a single sample sequenced in a study of cytomegalovirus exposure and HLA in healthy donors. The study ran its PCR with 60 Vbeta and 13 Jbeta primers. Sequencing was performed with immunoSEQ multiplex PCR; in TCRdb, only in-frame clones are kept and a portion is missing. The profile shows 120,000 or so clones, around three quarters of them singletons. The sequencing input was PBMCs. These receptor sequences come from a woman between 40 and 55 years old in good health and CMV-seronegative.

This clone showed up just a few times. This chain uses TRBV10-1 with TRBJ2-3, with 8 bases matching TRBD2. The CDR3 covers 16 residues. After removal of 0 bases from V and 4 bases from J, the junction contained 6 bases not matched to a gene. CDR1 and CDR2 from the germline V gene are WNHNN and SYGVQD (reference sequence). CDR3: CASSESLAGSADTQYF. CDR3 nucleotides: TGCGCCAGCAGTGAGTCATTAGCGGGATCAGCAGATACGCAGTATTTT.

The V gene is TRBV7-8, the J gene TRBJ2-7; a weak D match, TRBD1 (6 bases). The CDR3 totals 14 residues. Germline V lookup: CDR1 SGHVS, CDR2 FQNEAQ. V gave up 7 bases and J gave up 3 bases, with 16 bases separating them. CDR3 loop: CASNARKTGYEQYF. DNA for the CDR3: TGTGCCAGCAACGCTCGTAAGACAGGCTACGAGCAGTACTTC.

The chain joins TRBV10-3 to TRBJ1-5; perhaps TRBD1 as D (6 bases). Germline V gene data show CDR1 as ENHRY and CDR2 as SYGVKD. The CDR3 has 15 residues. V gave up 6 bases and J gave up 7 bases, with 19 bases separating them. CDR3 coding DNA: TGTGCCATCAGCCGGACAGAAAACGGAGGCCAGCCCCAGCATTTT. Translated: CAISRTENGGQPQHF.

J is TRBJ2-2 and V is TRBV18; 8 bases line up with TRBD1. The CDR3 is 15 residues long. J lost 6 bases, V lost 0 bases, and 3 bases had no gene match. CDR1 is KGHSH and CDR2 is LQKENI in the germline V gene. The CDR3 loop is CASSPPRTGPGELFF. As DNA, the CDR3 is TGTGCCAGCTCACCACCCCGGACAGGGCCCGGGGAGCTGTTTTTT.

The V and J genes are TRBV25-1 and TRBJ1-4; D gene ambiguous. Germline values: CDR1 MGHDK, CDR2 SYGVNS. This CDR3 spans 13 amino acids. The V gene lost 6 bases and the J gene lost 8 bases, with 13 bases spanning the gap. DNA for the CDR3: TGTGCCAGCAGCCTGGGGAGTACGGAAAAACTGTTTTTT. Its protein product is CASSLGSTEKLFF.

The chain employs TRBV18 and TRBJ1-3; 7 bases agree with TRBD1. Trimming cost V 3 bases and J 0 bases; bases outside gene matches: 5. The CDR3 is 16 amino acids. CDR1 is KGHSH, CDR2 LQKENI, per germline. CDR3 coding DNA: TGTGCCAGCTCACCTGACAGGGCCAGCTCTGGAAACACCATATATTTT. This translates into CASSPDRASSGNTIYF.

The chain couples TRBV19 to TRBJ1-1; a weak D match, TRBD1 (6 bases). Trimming cost V 11 bases and J 0 bases, with 28 bases left between them. The CDR3 runs to 18 residues. Germline V gene lookup returns CDR1 LNHDA and CDR2 SQIVND (reference sequence). In nucleotides, the CDR3 is TGTGCCGCGGGGGAGGTTGCCGGACAGAAAACCTTGAACACTGAAGCTTTCTTT. Amino acid sequence: CAAGEVAGQKTLNTEAFF.

The chain links TRBV11-2 to TRBJ2-1; a possible D gene is TRBD2 (5 bases). The CDR3 covers 16 residues. Trimming removed 6 bases from V and 7 bases from J, with 22 bases in between. Germline CDR1 SGHAT, CDR2 FQNNGV. CDR3 sequence reads: CASSFLGGRVSNEQFF. CDR3 coding DNA: TGTGCCAGCAGTTTCCTCGGCGGGCGAGTATCGAATGAGCAGTTCTTC.

The chain employs TRBV7-2 and TRBJ2-7; 8 positions match TRBD1. The CDR3 is 14 amino acids. J lost 5 bases, V lost 5 bases, and 8 bases had no gene match. CDR1 is SGHTA and CDR2 is FQGNSA in the germline V gene. CDR3: CASSPAGGPNEQYF. The CDR3 region has the DNA TGTGCCAGCAGCCCCGCAGGGGGCCCCAACGAGCAGTACTTC.

The chain has TRBV18 and TRBJ1-2, with TRBD1 matching 11 bases. The V gene end was trimmed by 3 bases and the J gene end by 7 bases; junction bases not matched to a gene: 7. The CDR3 consists of 15 residues. Germline V gene data show CDR1 as KGHSH and CDR2 as LQKENI. This CDR3 reads CASSPLRDRGTGYTF. The CDR3 region has the DNA TGTGCCAGCTCACCCCTCCGGGACAGGGGGACTGGCTACACCTTC.

The chain employs TRBV11-2 and TRBJ2-5; unclear D gene. From germline, CDR1 is SGHAT and CDR2 FQNNGV. The length of the CDR3 is 14 residues. V was shortened by 2 bases and J by 5 bases, with 12 bases between the two germline ends. Here the CDR3 reads CASSLSLNGETQYF. The CDR3 DNA reads as TGTGCCAGCAGCTTAAGCCTCAACGGGGAGACCCAGTACTTC.

The chain carries TRBV28 and TRBJ2-3; TRBD1 matches at 11 bases. Germline V lookup: CDR1 MDHEN, CDR2 SYDVKM. With V trimmed by 6 bases and J by 4 bases, 0 bases remained unmatched. This CDR3 comprises 13 residues. CDR3 sequence: CASRGQGADTQYF. The CDR3 nucleotides read TGTGCCAGCAGGGGACAGGGGGCAGATACGCAGTATTTT.

This chain links TRBV5-1 with TRBJ2-5; TRBD2 matches 7 bases. CDR1 and CDR2 from the germline V gene are SGHRS and YFSETQ. CDR3 length: 16 amino acids. The J segment lost 1 base and the V segment lost 1 base, leaving 7 bases of the junction unmatched. For the CDR3, the DNA is TGCGCCAGCAGCTTGCGGGCTAGCGGCTCCCAAGAGACCCAGTACTTC. The encoded protein is CASSLRASGSQETQYF. Looking up the rest from reference TRBV5-1 and TRBJ2-5 gives the full variable domain: KAGVTQTPRYLIKTRGQQVTLSCSPISGHRSVSWYQQTPGQGLQFLFEYFSETQRNKGNFPGRFSGRQFSNSRSEMNVSTLELGDSALYLCASSLRASGSQETQYFGPGTRLLVL.

The chain employs TRBV4-3 and TRBJ2-7; D is ambiguous. This CDR3 contains 13 residues. Germline V gene data show CDR1 as LGHNA and CDR2 as YSLEER. V gave up 1 base and J gave up 6 bases, with 10 bases separating them. CDR3 bases: TGCGCCAGCAGCCAAGTCTCTCTCGGCGAGCAGTACTTC. It codes for CASSQVSLGEQYF.

The chain links TRBV10-2 to TRBJ1-5; D is perhaps TRBD1 (6 bases). CDR1 WSHSY and CDR2 SAAADI come from the germline V gene. V lost 3 bases and J 2 bases, leaving 8 bases between the germline ends. The CDR3 runs to 14 residues. CDR3 sequence reads: CASSDYRGNQPQHF. CDR3 coding DNA: TGCGCCAGCAGTGATTACAGGGGCAATCAGCCCCAGCATTTT.

The chain uses TRBV28 and TRBJ2-2, with D hard to call. V lost 5 bases and J 6 bases, leaving 4 bases between the germline ends. Per the germline V gene, CDR1 is MDHEN and CDR2 is SYDVKM. The CDR3 is 11 residues long. CDR3 amino acids: CASSPPGELFF. DNA for the CDR3: TGTGCCAGCAGTCCTCCCGGGGAGCTGTTTTTT. Combining the CDR3 with reference TRBV28 and TRBJ2-2 gives the whole variable domain DVKVTQSSRYLVKRTGEKVFLECVQDMDHENMFWYRQDPGLGLRLIYFSYDVKMKEKGDIPEGYSVSREKKERFSLILESASTNQTSMYLCASSPPGELFFGEGSRLTVL.

This clone was counted a single time. The V gene is TRBV2, the J gene TRBJ1-5, with D uncertain. Germline V CDR1 and CDR2: SNHLY, FYNNEI. The V end was cut by 7 bases, the J end by 0 bases, with 13 bases between. The CDR3 spans 15 residues. This CDR3 reads CASKERANSNQPQHF. CDR3 nucleotides: TGTGCCAGCAAGGAGAGAGCGAATAGCAATCAGCCCCAGCATTTT.

The rearrangement joins TRBV7-9 to TRBJ2-1; D perhaps matches TRBD2 (5 bases). The CDR3 runs to 16 residues. Per germline, CDR1 SEHNR and CDR2 FQNEAQ (reference sequence). Trimming shortened V by 5 bases and J by 3 bases, and 17 bases separated the two germline ends. CDR3 sequence (DNA): TGTGCCAGCAGCGGTCGAAGCGGAGGAAACTACAATGAGCAGTTCTTC. Translated, it gives CASSGRSGGNYNEQFF.

In this sample, this clone turned up a few times. This sequence joins TRBV6-4 and TRBJ2-1, with 11 bases fitting TRBD2. From germline, CDR1 is MRHNA and CDR2 SNTAGT. V shed 0 bases and J 8 bases; nucleotides not matched to a gene: 6. The CDR3 contains 16 residues. CDR3 protein: CASSDSTSGSIDEQFF. The DNA of the CDR3 is TGTGCCAGCAGTGACTCCACTAGCGGGAGTATCGATGAGCAGTTCTTC.

The genes are TRBV11-2 and TRBJ2-3, with a weak D call TRBD1 (6 bases). Germline CDR1 and CDR2: SGHAT and FQNNGV. This CDR3 has 15 residues. The V gene lost 5 bases and the J gene lost 6 bases, with 18 bases spanning the gap. CDR3 nucleotide sequence: TGTGCCAGCAGCCCATGGGGAGAAAGGGGGGATACGCAGTATTTT. Translated: CASSPWGERGDTQYF.

The rearrangement joins TRBV11-2 to TRBJ2-2; TRBD2 agrees at 10 bases. This CDR3 region has 18 residues. Germline V gene lookup returns CDR1 SGHAT and CDR2 FQNNGV. After removal of 1 base from V and 0 bases from J, the junction contained 5 bases not matched to a gene. This CDR3 is CASSLGRLAGANTGELFF. The CDR3 nucleotides read TGTGCCAGCAGCTTAGGACGGCTAGCGGGAGCGAACACCGGGGAGCTGTTTTTT.

This clone was counted once. This rearrangement joins TRBV15 to TRBJ1-2, with unresolved D. Germline CDR1 and CDR2: LNHNV and YYDKDF (reference sequence). V shed 1 base and J shed 3 bases, with 6 bases lying between them. The CDR3 contains 13 residues. CDR3 loop: CATSRGGDYGYTF. As DNA, the CDR3 is TGTGCCACCAGCAGAGGCGGGGACTATGGCTACACCTTC.

This clone was picked up one time. The V gene is TRBV5-8, the J gene TRBJ2-1, with no clear D. V lost 8 bases and J lost 5, with 14 bases in between. CDR3 length: 13 residues. CDR1 is SGHTS, CDR2 YDEGEE, per germline. The CDR3 DNA reads TGTGCCAGTCTGCAATACACCAACAATGAGCAGTTCTTC. Translation gives CASLQYTNNEQFF.

To note about this clone: At one boundary the junction diverges from the germline segment, which might be a read error. The chain couples TRBV5-1 to TRBJ2-6; 8 positions agree with TRBD1. The germline V gene has CDR1 SGHRS and CDR2 YFSETQ. CDR3 length equals 16 residues. CDR3: CASVGTGLSGANGLTF. CDR3 DNA sequence: TGCGCCAGCGTGGGGACAGGACTCTCTGGGGCCAACGGCCTGACTTTC.

The rearrangement uses TRBV2 and TRBJ1-2; no reliable D call. V lost 1 base and J 7 bases, leaving 10 bases between the germline ends. This CDR3 is built from 13 residues. Germline V gene lookup returns CDR1 SNHLY and CDR2 FYNNEI. The CDR3: CASSEGALRGYTF. CDR3 DNA sequence: TGTGCCAGCAGTGAAGGGGCGTTGCGTGGCTACACCTTC.

The chain has TRBV19 and TRBJ2-1, with 15 bases that match TRBD2. The trim removed 7 bases at V and 7 bases at J, leaving 8 bases unmatched. Germline V gene sequence: CDR1 LNHDA, CDR2 SQIVND (reference sequence). CDR3 length equals 16 residues. The CDR3 protein is CASTSRGLAGGNEQFF. The CDR3, as DNA: TGTGCCAGTACCTCGCGGGGACTAGCGGGAGGTAATGAGCAGTTCTTC.

The chain joins TRBV11-2 to TRBJ2-5; the match to TRBD2 covers 9 bases. V lost 5 bases to trimming and J lost 5 bases; unmatched junction nucleotides: 12. Germline V gene data show CDR1 as SGHAT and CDR2 as FQNNGV. This CDR3 has 16 amino acids. CDR3 sequence (DNA): TGTGCCAGCAGCCTGGTGGGACTAGCAGAAACTGAGACCCAGTACTTC. Amino acid sequence: CASSLVGLAETETQYF.

The chain carries TRBV19 and TRBJ2-5; 9 bases are a match to TRBD1. The better agreement between TRBJ2-7 and the DNA end casts doubt on the J call. CDR1 LNHDA and CDR2 SQIVND come from the germline V gene (reference sequence). The CDR3 length is 16 residues. This CDR3 is CASSQGTRTGVPEQYF. CDR3 DNA: TGTGCCAGTAGTCAAGGAACTCGGACAGGGGTCCCCGAGCAGTACTTC.

The rearrangement uses TRBV2 and TRBJ1-2; D not certain. Germline V gives CDR1 SNHLY, CDR2 FYNNEI. V lost 5 bases and J lost 7, with 14 bases in between. The CDR3 length is 13 residues. In DNA form, the CDR3 reads TGTGCCAGCAGTATCGCAGCGGGTAGTGGCTACACCTTC. Its translation is CASSIAAGSGYTF.

The V call is TRBV7-2, the J call TRBJ2-5; possibly TRBD1 for D (5 bases). Trimming left V 6 bases short and J 2 bases short, with 10 bases between. CDR3 length: 13 amino acids. CDR1 SGHTA and CDR2 FQGNSA come from the germline V gene. CDR3 nucleotide sequence: TGTGCCAGCAGTAGGGGCGAACAAGAGACCCAGTACTTC. Translation: CASSRGEQETQYF.